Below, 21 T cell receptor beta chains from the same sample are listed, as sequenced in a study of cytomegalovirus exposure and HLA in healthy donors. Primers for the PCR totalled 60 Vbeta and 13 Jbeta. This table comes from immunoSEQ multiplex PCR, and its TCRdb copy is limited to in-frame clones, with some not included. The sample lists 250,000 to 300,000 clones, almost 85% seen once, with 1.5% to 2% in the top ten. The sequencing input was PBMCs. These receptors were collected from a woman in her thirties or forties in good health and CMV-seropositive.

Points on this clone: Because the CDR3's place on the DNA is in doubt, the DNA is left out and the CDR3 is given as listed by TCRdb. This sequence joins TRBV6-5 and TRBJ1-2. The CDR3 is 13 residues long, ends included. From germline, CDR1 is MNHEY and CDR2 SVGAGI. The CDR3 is CASSAYRVAEGTF.

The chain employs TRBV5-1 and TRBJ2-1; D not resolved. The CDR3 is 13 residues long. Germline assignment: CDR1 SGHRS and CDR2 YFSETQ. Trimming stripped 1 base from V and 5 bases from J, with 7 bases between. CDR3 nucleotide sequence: TGCGCCAGCAGCTTGCCTATACACAATGAGCAGTTCTTC. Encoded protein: CASSLPIHNEQFF.

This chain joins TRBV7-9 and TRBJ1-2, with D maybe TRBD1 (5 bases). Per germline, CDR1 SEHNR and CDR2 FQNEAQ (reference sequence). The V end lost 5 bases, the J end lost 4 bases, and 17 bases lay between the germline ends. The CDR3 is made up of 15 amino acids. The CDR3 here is CASSRWTEQGYGYTF. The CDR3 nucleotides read TGTGCCAGCAGCCGCTGGACCGAGCAGGGCTATGGCTACACCTTC. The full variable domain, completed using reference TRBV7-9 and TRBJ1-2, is DTGVSQNPRHKITKRGQNVTFRCDPISEHNRLYWYRQTLGQGPEFLTYFQNEAQLEKSRLLSDRFSAERPKGSFSTLEIQRTEQGDSAMYLCASSRWTEQGYGYTFGSGTRLTVV.

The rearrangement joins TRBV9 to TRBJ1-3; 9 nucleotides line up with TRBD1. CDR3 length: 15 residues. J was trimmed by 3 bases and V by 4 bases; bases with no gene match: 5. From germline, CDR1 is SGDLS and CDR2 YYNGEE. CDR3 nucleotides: TGTGCCAGCAGCTTTACAGGGGGCTTTGGAAACACCATATATTTT. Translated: CASSFTGGFGNTIYF.

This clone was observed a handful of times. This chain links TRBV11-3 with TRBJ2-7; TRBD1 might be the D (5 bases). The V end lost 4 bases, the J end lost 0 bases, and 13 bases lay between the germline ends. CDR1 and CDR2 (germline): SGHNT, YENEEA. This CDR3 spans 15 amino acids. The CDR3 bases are TGTGCCAGCAGCTCCTCCCGCGACAGCTCCTACGAGCAGTACTTC. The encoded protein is CASSSSRDSSYEQYF.

The CDR3 here is CASVPGTSGFNEQFF. CDR3 nucleotides: TGTGCCAGCGTCCCCGGGACTAGCGGTTTCAATGAGCAGTTCTTC. The V and J genes are TRBV7-2 and TRBJ2-1; 11 positions match TRBD2. V was clipped by 8 bases and J by 6 bases; unmatched bases: 9. CDR1 is SGHTA, CDR2 FQGNSA, per germline. This CDR3 has 15 amino acids. The variable domain in full, with the rest retrieved from reference TRBV7-2 and TRBJ2-1, is GAGVSQSPSNKVTEKGKDVELRCDPISGHTALYWYRQSLGQGLEFLIYFQGNSAPDKSGLPSDRFSAERTGGSVSTLTIQRTQQEDSAVYLCASVPGTSGFNEQFFGPGTRLTVL.

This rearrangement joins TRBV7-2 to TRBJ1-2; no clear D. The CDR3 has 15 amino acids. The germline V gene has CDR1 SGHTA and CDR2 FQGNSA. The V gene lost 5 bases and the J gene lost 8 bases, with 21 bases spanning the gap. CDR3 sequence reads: CASSTTPTVGWGYTF. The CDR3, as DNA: TGTGCCAGCAGCACCACCCCCACAGTCGGTTGGGGCTACACCTTC.

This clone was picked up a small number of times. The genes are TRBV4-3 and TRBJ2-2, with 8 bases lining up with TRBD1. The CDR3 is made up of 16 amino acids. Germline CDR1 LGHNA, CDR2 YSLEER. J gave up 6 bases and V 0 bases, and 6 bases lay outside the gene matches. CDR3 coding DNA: TGCGCCAGCAGCCAAGATGGATCAGGGGGCTCCGGGGAGCTGTTTTTT. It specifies CASSQDGSGGSGELFF.

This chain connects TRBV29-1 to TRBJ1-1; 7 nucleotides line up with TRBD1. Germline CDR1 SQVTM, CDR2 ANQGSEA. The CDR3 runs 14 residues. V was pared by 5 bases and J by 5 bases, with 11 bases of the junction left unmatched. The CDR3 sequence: CSVYATGIWTEAFF. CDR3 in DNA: TGCAGCGTTTATGCGACAGGGATTTGGACTGAAGCTTTCTTT.

The DNA of the CDR3 is TGCGCCAGCAGCCAAGATCGGACAGGGGGCCAATCCGAGCAGTACTTC. Translating it yields CASSQDRTGGQSEQYF. The V call is TRBV4-3, the J call TRBJ2-7; TRBD1 matches at 11 bases. J gave up 6 bases and V 0 bases, and 7 bases lay outside the gene matches. The CDR3 is made up of 16 amino acids. Germline lookup yields CDR1 LGHNA and CDR2 YSLEER.

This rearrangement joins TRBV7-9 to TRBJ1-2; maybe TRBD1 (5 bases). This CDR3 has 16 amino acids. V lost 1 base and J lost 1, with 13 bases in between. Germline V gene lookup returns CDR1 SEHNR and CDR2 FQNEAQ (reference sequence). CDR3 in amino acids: CASSLGVGGDNYGYTF. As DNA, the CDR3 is TGTGCCAGCAGCTTAGGGGTTGGAGGGGATAACTATGGCTACACCTTC. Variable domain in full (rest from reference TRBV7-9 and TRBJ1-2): DTGVSQNPRHKITKRGQNVTFRCDPISEHNRLYWYRQTLGQGPEFLTYFQNEAQLEKSRLLSDRFSAERPKGSFSTLEIQRTEQGDSAMYLCASSLGVGGDNYGYTFGSGTRLTVV.

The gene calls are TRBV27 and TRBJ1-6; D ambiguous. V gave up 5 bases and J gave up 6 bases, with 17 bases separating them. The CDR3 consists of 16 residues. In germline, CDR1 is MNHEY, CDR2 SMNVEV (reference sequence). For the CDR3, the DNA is TGTGCCAGCAGTCCCCTTGGAGGGAAAGCTAATTCACCCCTCCACTTT. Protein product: CASSPLGGKANSPLHF.

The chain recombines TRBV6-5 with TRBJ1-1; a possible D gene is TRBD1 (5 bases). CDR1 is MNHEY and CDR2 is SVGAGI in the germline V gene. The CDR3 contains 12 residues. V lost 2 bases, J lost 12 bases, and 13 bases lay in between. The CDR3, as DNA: TGTGCCAGCAGTTACGTGCAGGGTAAAACTTTCTTT. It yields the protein CASSYVQGKTFF.

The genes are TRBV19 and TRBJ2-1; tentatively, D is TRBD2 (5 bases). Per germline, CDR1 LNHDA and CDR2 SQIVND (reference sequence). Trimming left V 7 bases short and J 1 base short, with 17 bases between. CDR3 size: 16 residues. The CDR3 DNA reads TGTGCCAGTAACGCGGGCCCCAGATTTTCCTACAATGAGCAGTTCTTC. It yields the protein CASNAGPRFSYNEQFF.

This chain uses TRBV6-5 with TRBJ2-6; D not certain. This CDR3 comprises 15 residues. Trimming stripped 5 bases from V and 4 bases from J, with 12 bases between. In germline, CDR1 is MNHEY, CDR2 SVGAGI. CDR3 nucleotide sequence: TGTGCCAGCAGTATCGCCGGGTCCGGGGCCAACGTCCTGACTTTC. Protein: CASSIAGSGANVLTF.

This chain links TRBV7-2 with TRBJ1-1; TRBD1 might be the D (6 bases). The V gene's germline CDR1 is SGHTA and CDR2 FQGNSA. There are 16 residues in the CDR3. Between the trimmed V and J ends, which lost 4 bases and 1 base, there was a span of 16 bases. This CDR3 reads CASSSPGLGGNTEAFF. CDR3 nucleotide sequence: TGTGCCAGCAGCTCGCCGGGCCTAGGGGGGAACACTGAAGCTTTCTTT.

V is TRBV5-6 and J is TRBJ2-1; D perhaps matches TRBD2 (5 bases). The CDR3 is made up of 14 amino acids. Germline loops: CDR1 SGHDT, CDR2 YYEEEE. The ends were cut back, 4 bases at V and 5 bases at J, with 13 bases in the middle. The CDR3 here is CASSTGEWDNEQFF. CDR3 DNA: TGTGCCAGCAGCACTGGGGAGTGGGACAATGAGCAGTTCTTC.

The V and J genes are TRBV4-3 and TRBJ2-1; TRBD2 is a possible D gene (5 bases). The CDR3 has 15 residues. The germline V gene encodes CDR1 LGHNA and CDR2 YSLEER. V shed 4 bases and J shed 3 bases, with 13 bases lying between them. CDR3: CASSPDSVVYNEQFF. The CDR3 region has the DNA TGCGCCAGCAGCCCTGATAGCGTTGTCTACAATGAGCAGTTCTTC.

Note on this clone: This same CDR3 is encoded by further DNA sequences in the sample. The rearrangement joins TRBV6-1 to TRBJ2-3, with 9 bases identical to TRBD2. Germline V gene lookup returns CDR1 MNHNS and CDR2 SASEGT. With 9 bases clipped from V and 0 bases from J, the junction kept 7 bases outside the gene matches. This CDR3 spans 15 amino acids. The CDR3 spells CASNNAGGSTDTQYF. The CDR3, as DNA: TGTGCCAGTAATAATGCGGGAGGGAGCACAGATACGCAGTATTTT.

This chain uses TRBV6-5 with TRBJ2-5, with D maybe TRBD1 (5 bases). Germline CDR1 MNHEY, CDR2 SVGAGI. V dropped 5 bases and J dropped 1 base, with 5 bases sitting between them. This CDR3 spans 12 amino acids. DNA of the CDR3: TGTGCCAGCAGTGACAGCCAAGAGACCCAGTACTTC. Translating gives CASSDSQETQYF.

The CDR3 nucleotides are TGTGCCAGCTCACTATCGGACAGGGCGGGTGGCTACACCTTC. Translating gives CASSLSDRAGGYTF. V is TRBV18 and J is TRBJ1-2, with 8 bases fitting TRBD1. Germline assignment: CDR1 KGHSH and CDR2 LQKENI. This CDR3 has 14 residues. The V gene end was trimmed by 4 bases and the J gene end by 7 bases; junction bases not matched to a gene: 8.